The entry below gives a single TCR beta chain sequence along with its context. Its antigen has not been determined. No per-base quality is available; no much larger clone lies one base away. This specimen belongs to a study of blood T cell repertoires in COVID-19 (dated by TCRdb to about 2020). The study in broad terms: Samples from collaborators originated in the United States, Italy and Spain and spanned both the acute and convalescent phases of COVID-19. The repertoires were made available in a free public database intended to serve as a resource for research on the immune response to SARS-CoV-2. The samples were drawn from two sources: the first 160 participants of the ongoing ImmuneRACE study, and over 1,000 subjects contributed by 6 global collaborators. Nearly every sample came with metadata listing a de-identified subject ID, COVID-19 status, age in years and sex. Where available, HLA class I and class II types were obtained from metadata supplied by the sample provider rather than from assay-based typing. Subjects who had been exposed to COVID-19, were actively infected with it, or had recovered from it provided the deeply sampled blood TCRbeta repertoires that made up the dataset. The material from the prospective study consisted of cDNA or gDNA derived from T cells, B-cell-depleted T cells, or PBMCs. The paper as a whole reports these results and caveats: The quantity of clinical and demographic metadata differed by source and by participant and was supplied without curation.

The collaborating institutions used their own protocols to collect whole blood in K2EDTA tubes. For TCRbeta analysis, collaborators shipped samples as frozen whole blood, isolated PBMCs, or DNA extracted from either of those sample types. As encoded in the germline V gene, CDR1 is SQVTM while CDR2 is ANQGSEA. Trimmed from V: 4 bases; trimmed from J: 0 bases; junction bases lacking a gene match: 3. Spanning cysteine to phenylalanine, the CDR3 consists of 14 amino acids. Only the CDR3 DNA stays, 42 bases, in frame from base 1. The immunoSEQ Assay, a bias-controlled multiplex PCR, was used to amplify TCRbeta CDR3 regions from genomic DNA. The original pipeline was this. The number of nucleated cells in each sample was estimated by amplification of reference gene primers within the assay. To quantify the absolute abundance of each unique TCRbeta CDR3 rearrangement, sequence reads were collapsed and filtered. Productive Simpson clonality was computed per sample as the square root of Simpson's diversity index over productive rearrangements. TCRdb took over this immuneACCESS table, retaining in-frame rearrangements with V and J assigned. Such tables are incomplete; in checked studies, under half of the missing clones stem from an unresolved V gene, and the remainder is unexplained. From that table come the V and J calls and clone size; the DNA was used to work out D and trimming. The sample table contains approximately 150,000 clones; only one count was recorded for approximately 84% of them. The ten largest clones capture 17% of the sample.

The chain is encoded by TRBV29-1 joined to TRBJ2-1, with TRBD2 identical over 7 junction bases. The receptor was derived from a woman at least 80 years old with acute or convalescent COVID-19. Sequencing used peripheral blood. DNA sequence: TGCAGCGTTGCGGGCGGGAGCTCCTACAATGAGCAGTTCTTC. Its protein reads: CSVAGGSSYNEQFF.